This T cell receptor (beta chain) emerged from a study of Ad26.COV2.S vaccination and SARS-CoV-2 variants. V lost 6 bases, J lost 4 bases, and 9 bases lay in between. The germline V gene encodes CDR1 KGHSH and CDR2 LQKENI. The CDR3 has 12 amino acids. Noted treatment: 19 received Ad26.COV2.S at low or high dose, single or two shots; five or six received placebo; per-sample allocation not given. The samples were gathered on day 63 after the first injection of vaccine or placebo. TCRdb's copy holds only in-frame clones and misses some; the assay was immunoSEQ multiplex PCR. The sample carries roughly 330,000 clones, approximately 87% recorded once.

The chain couples TRBV18 to TRBJ2-5; D is ambiguous. Sample: peripheral blood, taken in a trial of Ad26.COV2.S vaccine versus placebo. The source is a person between 18 and 65 years old who received the Ad26.COV2.S COVID-19 vaccine or a placebo. CDR3 in amino acids: CASSPLGETQYF. CDR3 DNA: TGTGCCAGCTCCCCTCTAGGAGAGACCCAGTACTTC.